This is a list of T cell receptor beta chains from one sample in a study of esophageal squamous cell carcinoma under preoperative chemotherapy. TCRdb re-derived calls from the PCR reads in MiXCR, one entry per CDR3 protein. The data hold about 11,000 distinct CDR3 sequences, with roughly 60% observed a single time. This sample was taken from a patient given preoperative chemotherapy. These receptors were taken from a human donor with esophageal squamous cell carcinoma. The donor label of this sample is uncertain. The conserved cysteine and the conserved F or W are not part of the CDR3 here. Each record gives: V gene, J gene, clone size, CDR3 protein. A clone size is listed for some rows: how often the clone was seen (once, few, many), or a class if it is expanded.

V gene: TRBV6-5; J gene: TRBJ2-1; clone size: medium-sized; CDR3 protein: ASSYSGTSGSIYNEQF
V gene: TRBV6-1; J gene: TRBJ2-1; clone size: NA; CDR3 protein: ASSGRGGGIYNEQF
V gene: TRBV6-5; J gene: NA; clone size: NA; CDR3 protein: ASSYLSGKEKQY
V gene: TRBV11-1; J gene: TRBJ2-1; clone size: NA; CDR3 protein: ASSLEGLAGRLGYNEQF
V gene: TRBV6-1; J gene: TRBJ2-1; clone size: few; CDR3 protein: ASSEAYNEQF
V gene: TRBV5-1; J gene: TRBJ2-1; clone size: NA; CDR3 protein: AGGLGGSGTETQY
V gene: TRBV10-2; J gene: TRBJ2-3; clone size: NA; CDR3 protein: ASRFGLAVTDTQY
V gene: TRBV27; J gene: TRBJ2-3; clone size: NA; CDR3 protein: ATRTGTETQY
V gene: TRBV7-2; J gene: TRBJ2-1; clone size: NA; CDR3 protein: ASSLTSVTYEQF
V gene: TRBV7-8; J gene: TRBJ2-3; clone size: NA; CDR3 protein: ASSSFTPLAGGPSVDTQY
V gene: TRBV12-3/TRBV12-4; J gene: TRBJ2-1; clone size: medium-sized; CDR3 protein: ASSLSGREQF
V gene: TRBV6-1; J gene: TRBJ2-3; clone size: NA; CDR3 protein: ARGEGGGSPDTQY
V gene: TRBV4-2; J gene: TRBJ2-1; clone size: NA; CDR3 protein: ASSQTVGSSYNEQF
V gene: TRBV6-1; J gene: TRBJ2-1; clone size: NA; CDR3 protein: ASTRLAGRNEQF
V gene: TRBV7-2; J gene: TRBJ2-2; clone size: once; CDR3 protein: ASSLWAGGNTGELF
V gene: TRBV7-2; J gene: TRBJ2-4; clone size: NA; CDR3 protein: ASSLAGVRSKDIQY
V gene: TRBV6-5; J gene: TRBJ2-7; clone size: NA; CDR3 protein: ASSYQAEDEQY
V gene: TRBV6-5; J gene: TRBJ2-4; clone size: medium-sized; CDR3 protein: ASRGTGDIQY
V gene: TRBV6-8; J gene: TRBJ2-4; clone size: NA; CDR3 protein: ASRELGGRATNTQY
V gene: TRBV6-5; J gene: TRBJ2-3; clone size: NA; CDR3 protein: ASSLGAGEKDTQY
V gene: TRBV7-9; J gene: TRBJ2-4; clone size: NA; CDR3 protein: ASSPGDRAKNTQY
V gene: TRBV6-1; J gene: TRBJ2-3; clone size: NA; CDR3 protein: ARGEGAGDTETQY
V gene: TRBV7-2; J gene: TRBJ2-1; clone size: few; CDR3 protein: ASSLAGTGSYNEQF
V gene: TRBV7-6; J gene: TRBJ2-1; clone size: once; CDR3 protein: ASTPLGAVQETQF
V gene: TRBV11-2; J gene: TRBJ2-3; clone size: NA; CDR3 protein: ASSPRDRVSDTQY
V gene: TRBV11-3; J gene: NA; clone size: NA; CDR3 protein: ASSGSGGPYNEQF
V gene: TRBV6-1; J gene: TRBJ2-7; clone size: NA; CDR3 protein: ASAISDLAYEQY
V gene: TRBV6-1; J gene: TRBJ2-4; clone size: NA; CDR3 protein: ASSESGVCAKNTQY
V gene: TRBV6-1; J gene: NA; clone size: NA; CDR3 protein: ASSPRSPPYEQY
V gene: TRBV6-1; J gene: TRBJ2-5; clone size: NA; CDR3 protein: ASSEAGGGGGAPETQY
V gene: TRBV7-2; J gene: TRBJ1-2; clone size: NA; CDR3 protein: ASSLGFYTANYGYT
V gene: TRBV7-3; J gene: TRBJ2-2; clone size: NA; CDR3 protein: ASSLLNGRANTGELF
V gene: TRBV6-1; J gene: NA; clone size: many; CDR3 protein: ASGGFGGSDKDTQY
V gene: TRBV6-4; J gene: TRBJ2-3; clone size: NA; CDR3 protein: ASSDAGRSKETQY
V gene: TRBV7-2; J gene: TRBJ2-3; clone size: NA; CDR3 protein: ASSAQGGRGQDTQY
V gene: TRBV4-1; J gene: TRBJ2-2; clone size: NA; CDR3 protein: ASSHNPPGQGAGELF
V gene: TRBV6-1; J gene: TRBJ2-1; clone size: NA; CDR3 protein: ASSVAGGSYNEQF
V gene: TRBV7-8; J gene: TRBJ2-2; clone size: NA; CDR3 protein: ASSPLDRTNTGELF
V gene: TRBV6-5; J gene: TRBJ2-1; clone size: NA; CDR3 protein: ASSYSESYEQF
V gene: TRBV12-3/TRBV12-4; J gene: NA; clone size: medium-sized; CDR3 protein: ASSRSGYEQY
V gene: TRBV6-1; J gene: TRBJ2-3; clone size: NA; CDR3 protein: ASSERAGAMSAKDTQY
V gene: TRBV6-8; J gene: TRBJ2-3; clone size: NA; CDR3 protein: SSGEFGGSDKDTQY
V gene: TRBV6-5; J gene: NA; clone size: large; CDR3 protein: ASSYSGTSGRQTQY
V gene: TRBV6-4; J gene: TRBJ2-1; clone size: NA; CDR3 protein: ASSDTGTGDPYNEQF
V gene: TRBV7-2; J gene: TRBJ2-7; clone size: many; CDR3 protein: ASSSRQGSHEQY
V gene: TRBV6-1; J gene: TRBJ2-3; clone size: once; CDR3 protein: ASGGFGGSHQDTQY
V gene: TRBV6-1; J gene: TRBJ2-2; clone size: once; CDR3 protein: ASSARDSGNTGELF
V gene: TRBV6-1; J gene: TRBJ2-5; clone size: NA; CDR3 protein: ASSEGHRETQY
V gene: TRBV6-1; J gene: TRBJ2-2; clone size: NA; CDR3 protein: ASRGTKRGPGLAGVDTGALF
V gene: TRBV6-1; J gene: TRBJ2-4; clone size: NA; CDR3 protein: ASSELGGSAKNIQY